In this sample, the clone carrying this T cell receptor (beta chain) turned up many times. TCRdb re-called the 5' RACE reads through MiXCR, storing one row per CDR3 protein. The sample lists about 96,000 distinct CDR3 sequences, roughly 15% occurring once. The record originates from a study of T cells of healthy individuals. The CDR3 has 15 amino acids. Trimming cost V 1 base and J 5 bases, with 11 bases left between them. Per germline, CDR1 PRHDT and CDR2 FYEKMQ (reference sequence). The chain links TRBV13 to TRBJ1-4; perhaps TRBD1 as D (6 bases). This clonotype originated in a human donor in good health. CDR3 region: CASSLVPGANEKLFF. The DNA of the CDR3 is TGTGCCAGCAGCTTAGTTCCGGGGGCAAATGAAAAACTGTTTTTT.